The 3 T cell receptor beta chains listed next were all sequenced from one sample in a study of T cell responses to AZD1222 COVID-19 vaccine. TCRdb keeps only in-frame clones here, not all; method: immunoSEQ multiplex PCR. The sample carries roughly 140,000 clones, roughly 91% recorded once. The starting material was peripheral blood, obtained 28 days after the second AZD1222 dose. The receptors shown here come from an adult who received the AZD1222 COVID-19 vaccine.

The genes are TRBV11-2 and TRBJ1-3; D remains unclear. The CDR3 contains 14 residues. Germline V gene data show CDR1 as SGHAT and CDR2 as FQNNGV. Trimming removed 5 bases from V and 1 base from J, with 9 bases in between. This CDR3 reads CASSQGTSGNTIYF. CDR3 in DNA: TGTGCCAGCAGCCAAGGTACATCTGGAAACACCATATATTTT.

V is TRBV18 and J is TRBJ2-4, with a possible D match to TRBD2 (6 bases). CDR1 and CDR2 (germline): KGHSH, LQKENI. With 5 bases removed from V and 1 base from J, the gap between germline ends came to 15 bases. This CDR3 has 16 residues. The CDR3 DNA follows: TGTGCCAGCTCAGCCGGGACTCCTGGGGCCAAAAACATTCAGTACTTC. Protein: CASSAGTPGAKNIQYF.

This clone was detected once. This chain uses TRBV28 with TRBJ2-4; TRBD2 might be the D (5 bases). The CDR3 has 12 amino acids. Trimming shortened V by 2 bases and J by 9 bases, and 8 bases separated the two germline ends. Germline lookup yields CDR1 MDHEN and CDR2 SYDVKM. CDR3 sequence reads: CASSLGGGIQYF. CDR3 sequence (DNA): TGTGCCAGCAGTTTAGGAGGTGGCATTCAGTACTTC.